One sample yielded the 6 T cell receptor beta chains listed below, sequenced in a study of Graves' ophthalmopathy and Graves' hyperthyroidism. From RNA, the CDR3 regions of TCR beta chains were amplified and sequenced. Amplification began with first-round RT-PCR using HTBI primers, then second-round multiplex PCR was performed. TCRdb reprocessed the multiplex PCR reads with MiXCR, giving one entry per CDR3 protein. The table records roughly 1.1 million distinct CDR3 sequences, less than 45% of them present only once. The sequenced material came from peripheral blood or thyroid tissue (not recorded which). These receptors were collected from an adult man with Graves' hyperthyroidism.

This clonotype was recorded once. J is TRBJ2-5 and V is TRBV10-3; 9 nucleotides match TRBD1. V was clipped by 6 bases and J by 2 bases; unmatched bases: 10. The CDR3 runs to 16 residues. The V gene's germline CDR1 is ENHRY and CDR2 SYGVKD. DNA for the CDR3: TGTGCCATCAGCCAAGGACAGGGGAGTCTTCAAGAGACCCAGTACTTC. Protein sequence: CAISQGQGSLQETQYF.

Turning to this clonotype: This may be a read error, as it is one base from a much larger clone. J is TRBJ1-3 and V is TRBV19; unclear D gene. Germline V gives CDR1 LNHDA, CDR2 SQIVND (reference sequence). The CDR3 runs 14 residues. The CDR3 region has the DNA TGTGCCAGTAGTATCGGGGTATATGGAACCACCATATATTTT. This encodes CASSIGVYGTTIYF.

This chain links TRBV29-1 with TRBJ1-5; 9 bases fit TRBD1. The germline V gene encodes CDR1 SQVTM and CDR2 ANQGSEA. There are 15 residues in the CDR3. The V segment lost 3 bases and the J segment 5 bases; nucleotides outside the gene matches: 8. This chain's CDR3 is CSVERGTGRYQPQHF. The CDR3 region has the DNA TGCAGCGTTGAGCGGGGGACAGGGCGTTATCAGCCCCAGCATTTT.

The CDR3, as DNA: TGCAGTGCTATAGAGTCACTATACGGTCGGGGGGATGGCTACACCTTC. It codes for CSAIESLYGRGDGYTF. V usage is TRBV20-1 and J usage is TRBJ1-2, with D possibly being TRBD1 (5 bases). Germline lookup yields CDR1 DFQATT and CDR2 SNEGSKA (reference sequence). Trimming took 4 bases from V and 6 from J, leaving 24 bases between them. This CDR3 has 16 amino acids.

This clonotype was detected only a few times. The chain joins TRBV20-1 to TRBJ2-7, with 7 bases lining up with TRBD1. Germline V gene sequence: CDR1 DFQATT, CDR2 SNEGSKA (reference sequence). Trimming cost V 7 bases and J 6 bases; bases outside gene matches: 15. The CDR3 is 14 amino acids. The CDR3 here is CSVRHRDRTFEQYF. For the CDR3, the DNA is TGCAGTGTCCGCCACCGGGACAGAACCTTCGAGCAGTACTTC.

There are many counts of this clonotype. The rearrangement uses TRBV19 and TRBJ1-6; 7 bases line up with TRBD1. Germline CDR1 LNHDA, CDR2 SQIVND (reference sequence). With V trimmed by 8 bases and J by 5 bases, 6 bases remained unmatched. CDR3 length equals 14 residues. The CDR3 DNA reads as TGTGCCAGTGATGCGGGACAGAATAATTCACCCCTCCACTTT. Its translation is CASDAGQNNSPLHF.